This T cell receptor (beta chain) was profiled in a study of shared clonotypes between healthy human individuals. Study findings and constraints: Having only a few donors restricted how much genetic and exposure-history diversity was captured. It was anticipated that sequencing depth would influence how many clonotypes donors shared. The sampled material consisted only of blood, and tissue repertoires are likely to differ.

Germline-derived CDR1 and CDR2 are SEHNR and FQNEAQ (reference sequence). The CDR3 extends over 12 amino acids. On this clone: As yet, its antigen is unknown. Sequence at one end of the junction differs from germline and may be a read error.

Healthy HIV-negative adults without recent acute infections or vaccinations served as donors. Assay: immunoSEQ multiplex PCR; the TCRdb copy retains only in-frame clones and omits some. The sample lists about 560,000 clones, around 78% seen once, with 12% in the top ten. This TCR was recovered from a woman in her 40s in good health. Some clones in this sample may be carry-over from other donors' samples. The V gene is TRBV7-9, the J gene TRBJ2-7, with D perhaps matching TRBD1 (6 bases). Sample: PBMCs. The DNA of the CDR3 is TGTGCCAGCAGCCCGAGTAACAGGGTTTTGCACTTC. It translates to CASSPSNRVLHF.